The sequence of this TCR beta chain was determined in a study of blood T cell repertoires in COVID-19. Background on the study: Samples representing acute and convalescent COVID-19 were sourced from the United States, Italy and Spain. Sample material is recorded as cDNA or gDNA derived from T cells, B-cell-depleted T cells, or PBMCs.

Germline assignment: CDR1 SGHVS and CDR2 FQNEAQ. The length of the CDR3 is 15 residues. Trimming removed 1 base at V and 4 bases at J, with 13 bases between. Original analysis: Cell counts per sample came from amplifying reference gene primers. Some clones are missing from TCRdb's copy, which holds only in-frame ones; the method was immunoSEQ multiplex PCR. D and trimming come from the DNA, and the V and J calls and clone size come from that table. The sample yields roughly 260,000 clones, roughly 82% seen once. Sequencing was performed on peripheral blood. This TCR derives from a woman in her seventies with acute or convalescent COVID-19. V is TRBV7-8 and J is TRBJ1-2; weak D call: TRBD1 (5 bases). As DNA, the CDR3 is TGTGCCAGCAGCTTAGTCCCCGGCAGGGTCTATGGCTACACCTTC. This gives the protein CASSLVPGRVYGYTF.